The 23 T cell receptor beta chains below come from one sample, sequenced in a study of blood T cell repertoires in COVID-19. Profiling relied on immunoSEQ multiplex PCR, and the TCRdb table lists in-frame clones only, not all of them. The sample yields some 120,000 clones, over 75% seen once. The sequencing input was peripheral blood. These receptors came from a human donor with active COVID-19. The donor label of this sample is uncertain.

This clone has a single count. The chain uses TRBV19 and TRBJ1-4; tentatively, D is TRBD1 (6 bases). Per germline, CDR1 LNHDA and CDR2 SQIVND (reference sequence). The CDR3 covers 14 residues. Trimming stripped 6 bases from V and 5 bases from J, with 13 bases between. CDR3 DNA sequence: TGTGCCAGTAGCCAGACAGGATCAAATGAAAAACTGTTTTTT. Its protein product is CASSQTGSNEKLFF.

This clone was detected only once. The chain recombines TRBV7-2 with TRBJ1-4; tentative D call: TRBD1 (5 bases). Germline CDR1 reads SGHTA; CDR2 reads FQGNSA. The ends were cut back, 4 bases at V and 8 bases at J, with 11 bases in the middle. This CDR3 is built from 13 residues. DNA of the CDR3: TGTGCCAGCAGCTCACAGGTAGAGGAAAAACTGTTTTTT. It translates to CASSSQVEEKLFF.

The chain recombines TRBV7-6 with TRBJ2-7; D is perhaps TRBD1 (5 bases). The CDR3 length is 14 residues. Germline lookup yields CDR1 SGHVS and CDR2 FNYEAQ. The ends were cut back, 2 bases at V and 3 bases at J, with 11 bases in the middle. The CDR3 spells CASSLSQGFYEQYF. The CDR3 DNA is TGTGCCAGCAGCTTATCCCAGGGATTCTACGAGCAGTACTTC.

The chain employs TRBV6-5 and TRBJ2-2; possible D gene TRBD1, 5 bases. Trimming removed 11 bases from V and 0 bases from J, with 7 bases in between. The length of the CDR3 is 12 residues. Germline lookup yields CDR1 MNHEY and CDR2 SVGAGI. CDR3 sequence: CASGSNTGELFF. The DNA of the CDR3 is TGTGCCTCAGGGTCGAACACCGGGGAGCTGTTTTTT.

The V gene is TRBV4-1, the J gene TRBJ1-5; maybe TRBD1 (5 bases). This CDR3 has 16 amino acids. Germline CDR1 is MGHRA and CDR2 is YSYEKL. V shed 0 bases and J shed 0 bases, with 9 bases lying between them. CDR3 amino acids: CASSQDPGNSNQPQHF. Here the CDR3 DNA reads TGCGCCAGCAGCCAAGACCCAGGGAATAGCAATCAGCCCCAGCATTTT.

This sequence joins TRBV3-1 (or the pseudogene TRBV3-2) and TRBJ2-5; 9 positions match TRBD2. The CDR3 is made up of 17 amino acids. The V gene end was trimmed by 1 base and the J gene end by 2 bases; junction bases not matched to a gene: 8. Germline assignment: CDR1 LGHDT and CDR2 YNNKEL (reference sequence). This CDR3 is CASSQVWASGDQETQYF. As DNA, the CDR3 is TGTGCCAGCAGCCAAGTTTGGGCTAGCGGGGATCAAGAGACCCAGTACTTC.

This chain connects TRBV18 to TRBJ2-1, with 10 bases identical to TRBD1. The germline CDR1 and CDR2 sequences are KGHSH and LQKENI. The length of the CDR3 is 16 residues. J gave up 3 bases and V 3 bases, and 5 bases lay outside the gene matches. This CDR3 is CASSPPDRGYYNEQFF. For the CDR3, the DNA is TGTGCCAGCTCACCTCCGGACAGGGGGTACTACAATGAGCAGTTCTTC. The full variable domain, its missing parts supplied by reference TRBV18 and TRBJ2-1, is NAGVMQNPRHLVRRRGQEARLRCSPMKGHSHVYWYRQLPEEGLKFMVYLQKENIIDESGMPKERFSAEFPKEGPSILRIQQVVRGDSAAYFCASSPPDRGYYNEQFFGPGTRLTVL.

V usage is TRBV7-2 and J usage is TRBJ1-5; 11 nucleotides align to TRBD1. Germline CDR1 reads SGHTA; CDR2 reads FQGNSA. Trimming removed 5 bases from V and 3 bases from J; junction bases left unmatched: 6. The CDR3 is 16 amino acids. This CDR3 is CASSQWDRGINQPQHF. CDR3 DNA: TGTGCCAGCAGCCAATGGGACAGGGGGATCAATCAGCCCCAGCATTTT.

This clone is a singleton in its sample. The rearrangement links TRBV28 to TRBJ2-1, with D possibly matching TRBD2 (7 bases). Trimming removed 5 bases from V and 0 bases from J, with 11 bases in between. Per germline, CDR1 MDHEN and CDR2 SYDVKM. This CDR3 comprises 15 residues. The CDR3 DNA is TGTGCCAGCAGTAGGGGGGGCCACTCCTACAATGAGCAGTTCTTC. Protein product: CASSRGGHSYNEQFF.

V gene TRBV4-3 combines with J gene TRBJ2-6; a weak D match, TRBD1 (6 bases). Trimming took off 3 bases at V and 4 bases at J, with 10 bases between the two ends. From germline, CDR1 is LGHNA and CDR2 YSLEER. The length of the CDR3 is 15 residues. The CDR3 DNA reads TGCGCCAGCAGCCAGCAGGGGACAGGGGCCAACGTCCTGACTTTC. It translates to CASSQQGTGANVLTF.

The chain employs TRBV4-3 and TRBJ2-2, with 8 bases fitting TRBD1. The CDR3 loop spans 15 amino acids. The germline V gene has CDR1 LGHNA and CDR2 YSLEER. After removal of 0 bases from V and 4 bases from J, the junction contained 1 base not matched to a gene. CDR3 amino acids: CASSQDGTGTGELFF. The CDR3 DNA reads TGCGCCAGCAGCCAAGATGGGACAGGCACCGGGGAGCTGTTTTTT.

The J gene is TRBJ1-1, the V gene TRBV5-1; possible D gene TRBD1, 5 bases. The CDR3 is 13 amino acids. Germline CDR1 reads SGHRS; CDR2 reads YFSETQ. Trimming shortened V by 2 bases and J by 5 bases, and 10 bases separated the two germline ends. The CDR3 coding sequence is TGCGCCAGCAGCTTCGGGGGATATACTGAAGCTTTCTTT. Protein product: CASSFGGYTEAFF.

The chain recombines TRBV18 with TRBJ2-3; 9 bases fit TRBD2. From germline, CDR1 is KGHSH and CDR2 LQKENI. Unmatched junction bases numbered 7, after V lost 2 bases and J lost 4 bases. There are 16 residues in the CDR3. The CDR3 spells CASSPIPSGVADTQYF. CDR3 DNA: TGTGCCAGCTCACCAATTCCTAGCGGGGTGGCAGATACGCAGTATTTT.

V is TRBV20-1 and J is TRBJ2-4; no definite D call. The CDR3 totals 11 residues. CDR1 and CDR2 (germline): DFQATT, SNEGSKA (reference sequence). Trimming pared 0 bases from V and 6 bases from J, leaving 3 bases between. In DNA form, the CDR3 reads TGCAGTGCTAGAGATAGAAACATTCAGTACTTC. Translation gives CSARDRNIQYF.

This clone is a singleton in its sample. The V call is TRBV7-2, the J call TRBJ1-4; a weak D match, TRBD1 (6 bases). This CDR3 is built from 15 residues. V was cut by 5 bases and J by 0 bases, with 10 bases left in between. Per germline, CDR1 SGHTA and CDR2 FQGNSA. CDR3 amino acids: CASSQDRSTNEKLFF. The CDR3 coding sequence is TGTGCCAGCAGCCAAGACAGGTCAACTAATGAAAAACTGTTTTTT.

Comments on this clone: In the same sample, other DNA sequences code for this CDR3. The DNA for the CDR3 is TGTGCCAGCAGCCCCCCGGGGAGTTATAATTCACCCCTCCACTTT. Its protein product is CASSPPGSYNSPLHF. The J gene is TRBJ1-6, the V gene TRBV9; D uncertain. V was shortened by 4 bases and J by 4 bases, with 12 bases between the two germline ends. CDR3 length: 15 residues. Per the germline V gene, CDR1 is SGDLS and CDR2 is YYNGEE.

The rearrangement links TRBV28 to TRBJ1-6; D is possibly TRBD1 (6 bases). Germline lookup yields CDR1 MDHEN and CDR2 SYDVKM. Trimming took off 6 bases at V and 5 bases at J, with 11 bases between the two ends. The CDR3 runs 14 residues. CDR3 sequence (DNA): TGTGCCAGCAGATCACAGGGAAATAATTCACCCCTCCACTTT. Translated: CASRSQGNNSPLHF. Complete variable domain (other parts from reference TRBV28 and TRBJ1-6): DVKVTQSSRYLVKRTGEKVFLECVQDMDHENMFWYRQDPGLGLRLIYFSYDVKMKEKGDIPEGYSVSREKKERFSLILESASTNQTSMYLCASRSQGNNSPLHFGNGTRLTVT.

V usage is TRBV4-1 and J usage is TRBJ1-1; a weak D match, TRBD1 (5 bases). Germline CDR1 reads MGHRA; CDR2 reads YSYEKL. The CDR3 consists of 17 residues. The germline V and J ends were trimmed by 0 bases and 0 bases, with 14 bases remaining between them. This chain's CDR3 is CASSQEGFPDMNTEAFF. The CDR3 nucleotides are TGCGCCAGCAGCCAAGAAGGGTTTCCGGACATGAACACTGAAGCTTTCTTT.

This clone was detected only a few times. The J gene is TRBJ1-4, the V gene TRBV27; a weak D match, TRBD1 (6 bases). Germline CDR1 reads MNHEY; CDR2 reads SMNVEV (reference sequence). This CDR3 has 15 amino acids. The germline V and J ends were trimmed by 5 bases and 6 bases, with 16 bases remaining between them. The CDR3, as DNA: TGTGCCAGCAGTACCTACAGGGACAAAGATGAAAAACTGTTTTTT. Its protein product is CASSTYRDKDEKLFF.

CDR3 sequence (DNA): TGTGCCAGCAGTTCCGACAGAACCGCTAACTATGGCTACACCTTC. Amino acids: CASSSDRTANYGYTF. The genes are TRBV6-5 and TRBJ1-2; D is possibly TRBD1 (5 bases). CDR1 and CDR2 (germline): MNHEY, SVGAGI. V dropped 4 bases and J dropped 0 bases, with 12 bases sitting between them. The CDR3 runs to 15 residues.

The rearrangement links TRBV30 to TRBJ1-6; 8 nucleotides align to TRBD1. V was pared by 4 bases and J by 1 base, with 6 bases of the junction left unmatched. The CDR3 is 16 residues long. From germline, CDR1 is GTSNPN and CDR2 SVGIG (reference sequence). CDR3 amino acids: CAWKRTGPSYNSPLHF. In nucleotides, the CDR3 is TGTGCCTGGAAACGGACAGGGCCTTCCTATAATTCACCCCTCCACTTT.

The chain couples TRBV4-3 to TRBJ1-2; no clear D gene. The CDR3 runs to 15 residues. Germline CDR1 and CDR2: LGHNA and YSLEER. V dropped 0 bases and J dropped 2 bases, with 10 bases sitting between them. DNA for the CDR3: TGCGCCAGCAGCCAAGAAATCCAAATCAACTATGGCTACACCTTC. It is translated as CASSQEIQINYGYTF.

V and J are TRBV4-1 and TRBJ2-3, with D maybe TRBD2 (6 bases). V lost 0 bases, J lost 2 bases, and 9 bases lay in between. Looked up from germline, CDR1 is MGHRA and CDR2 is YSYEKL. CDR3 size: 15 residues. CDR3 loop: CASSQDWGDTDTQYF. In nucleotides, the CDR3 is TGCGCCAGCAGCCAAGATTGGGGGGACACAGATACGCAGTATTTT.